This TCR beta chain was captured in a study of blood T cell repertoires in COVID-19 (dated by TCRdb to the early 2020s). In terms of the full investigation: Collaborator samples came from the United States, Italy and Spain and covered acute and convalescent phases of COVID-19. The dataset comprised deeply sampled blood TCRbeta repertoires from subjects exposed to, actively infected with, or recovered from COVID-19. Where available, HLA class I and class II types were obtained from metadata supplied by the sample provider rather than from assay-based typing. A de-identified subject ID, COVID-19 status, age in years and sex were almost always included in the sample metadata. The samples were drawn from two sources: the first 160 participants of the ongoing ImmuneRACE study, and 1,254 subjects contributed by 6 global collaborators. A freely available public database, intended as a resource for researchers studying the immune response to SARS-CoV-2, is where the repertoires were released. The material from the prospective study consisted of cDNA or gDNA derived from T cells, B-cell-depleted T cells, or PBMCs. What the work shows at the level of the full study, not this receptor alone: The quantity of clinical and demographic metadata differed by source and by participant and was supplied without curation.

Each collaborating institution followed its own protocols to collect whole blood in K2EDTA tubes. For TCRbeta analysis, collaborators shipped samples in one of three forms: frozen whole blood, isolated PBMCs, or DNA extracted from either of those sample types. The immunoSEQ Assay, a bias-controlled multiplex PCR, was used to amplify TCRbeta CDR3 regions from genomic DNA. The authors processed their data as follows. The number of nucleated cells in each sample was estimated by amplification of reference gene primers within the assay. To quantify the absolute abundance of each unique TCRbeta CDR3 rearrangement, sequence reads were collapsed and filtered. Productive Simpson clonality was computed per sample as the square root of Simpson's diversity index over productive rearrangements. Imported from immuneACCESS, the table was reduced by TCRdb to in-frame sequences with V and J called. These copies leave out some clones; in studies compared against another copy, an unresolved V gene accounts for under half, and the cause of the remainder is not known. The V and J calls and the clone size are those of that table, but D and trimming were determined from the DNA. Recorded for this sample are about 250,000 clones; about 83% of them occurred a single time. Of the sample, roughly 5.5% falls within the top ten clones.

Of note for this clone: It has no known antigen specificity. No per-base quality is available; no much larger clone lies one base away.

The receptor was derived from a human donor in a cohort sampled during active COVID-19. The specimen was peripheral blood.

The nucleotide sequence reads as follows: TGTGCCAGCAGCCCGGTAGGGGCGGGGGAGCAGTTCTTC. Translated, it gives CASSPVGAGEQFF. The rearranged chain carries TRBV11-2 and TRBJ2-1; a tentative D match to TRBD2 spans 6 bases. The germline V gene gives CDR1 as SGHAT and CDR2 as FQNNGV. The CDR3 runs 13 residues from the cysteine to the phenylalanine. Kept here is only the CDR3 DNA, which spans 39 bases and is read in frame from base 1. At the junction V is shortened by 5 bases and J by 10 bases, with 15 bases in between.